One and the same sample provided the 23 T cell receptor beta chains below, sequenced in a study of cytomegalovirus exposure and HLA in healthy donors. Amplification used 60 Vbeta primers and 13 Jbeta primers. The protocol was immunoSEQ multiplex PCR, while the TCRdb copy is restricted to in-frame clones and leaves out a portion. The repertoire holds around 120,000 clones, with more than 60% as singletons. The material sequenced was PBMCs. The receptor set was obtained from a woman aged 45-65 years in good health and CMV-seropositive.

This chain joins TRBV5-6 and TRBJ2-3; tentative D call: TRBD2 (5 bases). CDR1 and CDR2 (germline): SGHDT, YYEEEE. The CDR3 contains 17 residues. Between the trimmed V and J ends, which lost 1 base and 1 base, there was a span of 16 bases. The CDR3 nucleotides are TGTGCCAGCAGCTTGTATATTCGGGATTACGGCACAGATACGCAGTATTTT. This encodes CASSLYIRDYGTDTQYF.

Worth noting for this clone: Other DNA sequences in the sample encode the same CDR3. This chain joins TRBV5-1 and TRBJ1-1; D might be TRBD1 (5 bases). This CDR3 has 13 amino acids. The germline CDR1 and CDR2 sequences are SGHRS and YFSETQ. Deletions cut 1 base from V and 2 bases from J, with 6 bases between. In nucleotides, the CDR3 is TGCGCCAGCAGCTTGCAGGGTAACACTGAAGCTTTCTTT. This encodes CASSLQGNTEAFF.

The rearrangement links TRBV7-6 to TRBJ2-3; 9 positions match TRBD2. Losses at the gene ends were 4 bases for V and 5 bases for J; bases not matched to a gene: 16. Germline V lookup: CDR1 SGHVS, CDR2 FNYEAQ. This CDR3 has 18 amino acids. In DNA form, the CDR3 reads TGTGCCAGCAGCTCGAAGGCGGGGGGGATCCTTCTCGGAGATACGCAGTATTTT. Translating it yields CASSSKAGGILLGDTQYF.

The chain joins TRBV6-1 to TRBJ2-7; 9 nucleotides agree with TRBD1. The J segment lost 2 bases and the V segment lost 2 bases, leaving 4 bases of the junction unmatched. In germline, CDR1 is MNHNS, CDR2 SASEGT. The CDR3 totals 15 residues. The CDR3 sequence is CASSELGQGPYEQYF. The CDR3 coding sequence is TGTGCCAGCAGTGAATTAGGACAGGGGCCCTACGAGCAGTACTTC.

The chain carries TRBV6-5 and TRBJ1-1; TRBD1 matches 9 bases. This CDR3 is 13 amino acids long. The junction had 6 bases not matched to a gene; V was cut back by 8 bases and J by 5 bases. Germline V lookup: CDR1 MNHEY, CDR2 SVGAGI. In nucleotides, the CDR3 is TGTGCCAGCCGGGACAGGGCGAATACTGAAGCTTTCTTT. Amino acid sequence: CASRDRANTEAFF.

In DNA form, the CDR3 reads TGTGCTAGTGGTTTGGTACAGAGCACAGATACGCAGTATTTT. Its protein product is CASGLVQSTDTQYF. J is TRBJ2-3 and V is TRBV12-5; D gene unclear. Germline CDR1 LGHNT, CDR2 FRNRAP. The CDR3 is made up of 14 amino acids. Trimming left V 0 bases short and J 0 bases short, with 4 bases between.

The rearrangement links TRBV19 to TRBJ2-1, with 8 bases aligning to TRBD1. V gave up 5 bases and J gave up 9 bases; unmatched junction bases: 18. Germline-derived CDR1 and CDR2 are LNHDA and SQIVND (reference sequence). CDR3 length: 17 amino acids. The CDR3 reads CASSLRTGTTLLSEQFF. The DNA for the CDR3 is TGTGCCAGTAGTTTACGGACAGGGACCACCCTACTTAGTGAGCAGTTCTTC.

The chain uses TRBV5-1 and TRBJ2-1; 7 nucleotides agree with TRBD2. The trim removed 4 bases at V and 8 bases at J, leaving 9 bases unmatched. This CDR3 is 14 amino acids long. Germline V gives CDR1 SGHRS, CDR2 YFSETQ. The CDR3 DNA sequence: TGCGCCAGCAGCCCGGGACTACCTTTTGATGAGCAGTTCTTC. Amino acid sequence: CASSPGLPFDEQFF.

The sample holds a few counts of this clone. V usage is TRBV6-5 and J usage is TRBJ2-3; tentatively, D is TRBD2 (5 bases). Trimming took off 6 bases at V and 0 bases at J, with 13 bases between the two ends. The germline gives CDR1 MNHEY, CDR2 SVGAGI. This CDR3 has 15 residues. CDR3 region: CASRSGRTSTDTQYF. The CDR3 nucleotides read TGTGCCAGCAGATCGGGAAGGACTAGCACAGATACGCAGTATTTT.

The chain couples TRBV7-9 to TRBJ2-7, with a weak D call TRBD2 (5 bases). This CDR3 region has 12 residues. The V gene lost 5 bases and the J gene lost 10 bases, with 15 bases spanning the gap. Germline values: CDR1 SEHNR, CDR2 FQNEAQ (reference sequence). CDR3 sequence reads: CASSLGSTGQYF. CDR3 in DNA: TGTGCCAGCAGCCTAGGGAGTACGGGACAGTACTTC.

In its sample, this clone was seen once. The chain employs TRBV7-9 and TRBJ1-3; no firm D call. The CDR3 sequence is 16 residues long. CDR1 is SEHNR and CDR2 is FQNEAQ in the germline V gene (reference sequence). The ends were cut back, 5 bases at V and 0 bases at J, with 14 bases in the middle. The CDR3 spells CASSPVGGDSGNTIYF. In DNA, the CDR3 is TGTGCCAGCAGCCCCGTTGGAGGCGACTCTGGAAACACCATATATTTT.

This chain connects TRBV30 to TRBJ1-2; D possibly corresponds to TRBD1 (5 bases). There are 13 residues in the CDR3. The V gene lost 2 bases and the J gene lost 5 bases, with 12 bases spanning the gap. CDR1 and CDR2 from the germline V gene are GTSNPN and SVGIG (reference sequence). This CDR3 is CAWSRLGAYGYTF. CDR3 DNA: TGTGCCTGGAGTAGACTTGGGGCTTATGGCTACACCTTC.

Written as DNA, the CDR3 is TGTGCCAGCAGCCAAAACAGGGGGGGCTATGGCTACACCTTC. Amino acid sequence: CASSQNRGGYGYTF. The V call is TRBV7-2, the J call TRBJ1-2; 8 bases match TRBD1. Trimming cost V 5 bases and J 4 bases; bases outside gene matches: 6. In germline, CDR1 is SGHTA, CDR2 FQGNSA. The CDR3 sequence is 14 residues long.

The rearrangement joins TRBV5-6 to TRBJ2-7, with 10 bases fitting TRBD1. Trimming cost V 3 bases and J 2 bases; bases outside gene matches: 8. Germline V gene data show CDR1 as SGHDT and CDR2 as YYEEEE. The CDR3 spans 16 residues. In nucleotides, the CDR3 is TGTGCCAGCAGCTCCAGGACAGGGGGGTGGGCCTACGAGCAGTACTTC. Protein product: CASSSRTGGWAYEQYF.

V and J are TRBV9 and TRBJ2-2; 10 bases match TRBD2. V lost 2 bases to trimming and J lost 3 bases; unmatched junction nucleotides: 4. CDR1 and CDR2 from the germline V gene are SGDLS and YYNGEE. The CDR3 contains 16 residues. Written as DNA, the CDR3 is TGTGCCAGCAGCGTTTCAGCGGGGGGGGACACCGGGGAGCTGTTTTTT. This gives the protein CASSVSAGGDTGELFF.

This chain connects TRBV5-1 to TRBJ2-5; the match to TRBD2 covers 12 bases. The J call could be wrong; TRBJ2-7 is a better fit for the DNA end. Germline V CDR1 and CDR2: SGHRS, YFSETQ. This CDR3 spans 16 amino acids. The CDR3 here is CASSFARLAGVDEQYF. CDR3 nucleotides: TGCGCCAGCAGCTTCGCCCGACTAGCGGGAGTGGACGAGCAGTACTTC.

The chain links TRBV7-9 to TRBJ2-7; D not resolved. The germline CDR1 and CDR2 sequences are SEHNR and FQNEAQ (reference sequence). V was shortened by 0 bases and J by 9 bases, with 12 bases between the two germline ends. The CDR3 covers 13 residues. CDR3 in amino acids: CASSLAPVGWQYF. CDR3 DNA sequence: TGTGCCAGCAGCTTAGCGCCCGTGGGCTGGCAGTACTTC.

This clone appeared a single time. This chain links TRBV27 with TRBJ2-5; 11 nucleotides align to TRBD2. The CDR3 contains 16 residues. V trimming: 6 bases; J trimming: 4 bases; junction bases outside the gene matches: 10. Germline V gene lookup returns CDR1 MNHEY and CDR2 SMNVEV (reference sequence). The DNA of the CDR3 is TGTGCCAGCAGAGCTTTAGCGGGGGGGCCGGGAGAGACCCAGTACTTC. This sequence encodes CASRALAGGPGETQYF.

V gene TRBV5-8 combines with J gene TRBJ2-3; 7 nucleotides line up with TRBD2. Germline V lookup: CDR1 SGHTS, CDR2 YDEGEE. V lost 4 bases and J lost 13; bases outside the gene matches: 21. This CDR3 region has 16 residues. The CDR3 spells CASSPRGDWNPFPKYF. CDR3 bases: TGTGCCAGCAGCCCTCGGGGGGACTGGAACCCCTTCCCCAAGTATTTT.

The chain joins TRBV4-2 to TRBJ2-1; 9 bases fit TRBD1. The V gene end was trimmed by 4 bases and the J gene end by 6 bases; junction bases not matched to a gene: 7. The germline gives CDR1 LGHNA, CDR2 YNFKEQ. This CDR3 has 15 residues. The CDR3 DNA reads as TGTGCCAGCAGCCCGTCCGGGGACAGGGTCAATGAGCAGTTCTTC. Its protein is CASSPSGDRVNEQFF.

This rearrangement joins TRBV13 to TRBJ2-1; TRBD2 matches 8 bases. Unmatched junction bases numbered 5, after V lost 3 bases and J lost 4 bases. This CDR3 region has 15 residues. CDR1 PRHDT and CDR2 FYEKMQ come from the germline V gene (reference sequence). The CDR3, as DNA: TGTGCCAGCAGCTTTGAGGCTAGCGGGTACAATGAGCAGTTCTTC. This gives the protein CASSFEASGYNEQFF. Using reference TRBV13 and TRBJ2-1 for the parts outside the CDR3, the full variable domain is AAGVIQSPRHLIKEKRETATLKCYPIPRHDTVYWYQQGPGQDPQFLISFYEKMQSDKGSIPDRFSAQQFSDYHSELNMSSLELGDSALYFCASSFEASGYNEQFFGPGTRLTVL.

The CDR3 spells CASSPGTGFYEQYF. As DNA, the CDR3 is TGTGCCAGCAGTCCCGGGACAGGGTTCTACGAGCAGTACTTC. The genes are TRBV27 and TRBJ2-7, with TRBD1 matching over 9 bases. Trimming at V came to 5 bases and at J to 3 bases, leaving 5 bases not matched to a gene. The CDR3 loop spans 14 amino acids. In germline, CDR1 is MNHEY, CDR2 SMNVEV (reference sequence).

The genes are TRBV5-1 and TRBJ1-3; D perhaps matches TRBD1 (5 bases). V was shortened by 3 bases and J by 0 bases, with 10 bases between the two germline ends. CDR1 and CDR2 from the germline V gene are SGHRS and YFSETQ. The CDR3 extends over 15 amino acids. For the CDR3, the DNA is TGCGCCAGCAGCTGGGCAGGGAACTCTGGAAACACCATATATTTT. Translation gives CASSWAGNSGNTIYF.